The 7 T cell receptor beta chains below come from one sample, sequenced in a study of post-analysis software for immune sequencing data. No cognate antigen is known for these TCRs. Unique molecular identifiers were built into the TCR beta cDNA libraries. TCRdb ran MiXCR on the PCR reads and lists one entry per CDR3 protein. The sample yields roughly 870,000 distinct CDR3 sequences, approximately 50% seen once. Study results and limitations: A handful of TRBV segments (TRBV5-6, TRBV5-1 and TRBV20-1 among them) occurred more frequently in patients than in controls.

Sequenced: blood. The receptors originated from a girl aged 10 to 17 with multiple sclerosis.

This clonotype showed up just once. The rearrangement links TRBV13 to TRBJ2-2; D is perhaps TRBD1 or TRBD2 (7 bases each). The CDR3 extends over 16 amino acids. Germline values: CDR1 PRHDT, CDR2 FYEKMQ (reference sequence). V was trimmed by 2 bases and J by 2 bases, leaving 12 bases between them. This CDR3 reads CASSLQGGTNTGELFF. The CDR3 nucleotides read TGTGCCAGCAGCTTACAGGGGGGGACCAACACCGGGGAGCTGTTTTTT.

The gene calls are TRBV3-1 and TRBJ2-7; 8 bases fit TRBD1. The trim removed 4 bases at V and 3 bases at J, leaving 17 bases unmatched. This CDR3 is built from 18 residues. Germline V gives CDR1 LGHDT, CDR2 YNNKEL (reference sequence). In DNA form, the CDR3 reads TGTGCCAGCAGCCGCCTAGGCAGGGGGCGAGGGCTTAACTACGAGCAGTACTTC. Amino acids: CASSRLGRGRGLNYEQYF.

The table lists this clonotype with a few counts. The DNA of the CDR3 is TGTGCCAGCAGCCCAACCCCCCCCGACGAGCAGTACTTC. Translation: CASSPTPPDEQYF. The chain combines TRBV14 with TRBJ2-5, with unresolved D. The DNA end is a closer match to TRBJ2-7, so the J assignment may be wrong. CDR3 length equals 13 residues. Germline loops: CDR1 SGHDN, CDR2 FVKESK.

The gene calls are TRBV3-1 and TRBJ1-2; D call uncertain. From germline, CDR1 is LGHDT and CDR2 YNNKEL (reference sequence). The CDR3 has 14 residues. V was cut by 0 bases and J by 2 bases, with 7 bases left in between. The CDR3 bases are TGTGCCAGCAGCCAAGATCTTATGAACTATGGCTACACCTTC. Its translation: CASSQDLMNYGYTF.

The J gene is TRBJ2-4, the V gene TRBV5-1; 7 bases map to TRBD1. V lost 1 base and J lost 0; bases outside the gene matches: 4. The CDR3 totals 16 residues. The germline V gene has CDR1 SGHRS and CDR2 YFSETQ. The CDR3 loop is CASSLTGVEAKNIQYF. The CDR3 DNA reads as TGCGCCAGCAGCTTGACAGGGGTTGAAGCCAAAAACATTCAGTACTTC.

DNA of the CDR3: TGTGCCAGCAGCCAAGAATGGAGGAGCAATCAGCCCCAGCATTTT. This sequence encodes CASSQEWRSNQPQHF. The V and J genes are TRBV4-2 and TRBJ1-5; no clear D. The CDR3 spans 15 residues. From germline, CDR1 is LGHNA and CDR2 YNFKEQ. Trimming removed 0 bases from V and 1 base from J, with 7 bases in between.

The DNA for the CDR3 is TGTGCCAGCAGCCAAGCGCCCACTAGCGGCTACTACAATGAGCAGTTCTTC. As protein: CASSQAPTSGYYNEQFF. The V call is TRBV3-1, the J call TRBJ2-1; 8 nucleotides line up with TRBD2. This CDR3 spans 17 amino acids. Unmatched junction bases numbered 8, after V lost 1 base and J lost 3 bases. Per germline, CDR1 LGHDT and CDR2 YNNKEL (reference sequence).